These 19 T cell receptor beta chains were sequenced from one sample in a study of cytotoxic CD8 clonotypes in ibrutinib-treated CLL. Profiling relied on immunoSEQ multiplex PCR, and the TCRdb table lists in-frame clones only, not all of them. Of about 120,000 clones listed, about 58% are singletons. Sample: PBMCs, taken after 24 months of ibrutinib treatment. Source of these receptors: a human donor with chronic lymphocytic leukemia.

This chain connects TRBV6-4 to TRBJ2-1; a weak D match, TRBD2 (6 bases). Trimming took off 0 bases at V and 6 bases at J, with 9 bases between the two ends. The CDR3 extends over 14 amino acids. The germline CDR1 and CDR2 sequences are MRHNA and SNTAGT. CDR3 protein: CASSDSRGTNEQFF. In DNA, the CDR3 is TGTGCCAGCAGTGACTCGCGGGGAACCAATGAGCAGTTCTTC.

This clone was detected only once. CDR3: CASRRSQGTGNTIYF. The CDR3 DNA reads TGTGCCAGCAGACGTTCCCAGGGGACTGGAAACACCATATATTTT. This chain joins TRBV2 and TRBJ1-3; a weak D match, TRBD1 (6 bases). There are 15 residues in the CDR3. V was trimmed by 6 bases and J by 2 bases, leaving 14 bases between them. Germline lookup yields CDR1 SNHLY and CDR2 FYNNEI.

This chain connects TRBV28 to TRBJ1-2; D unresolved. CDR3 length: 12 amino acids. Germline V gene lookup returns CDR1 MDHEN and CDR2 SYDVKM. Trimming took 1 base from V and 2 from J, leaving 2 bases between them. The CDR3 nucleotides are TGTGCCAGCAGTTTATCCAACTATGGCTACACCTTC. This encodes CASSLSNYGYTF.

The chain combines TRBV19 with TRBJ1-2, with D perhaps TRBD1 (5 bases). Trimming took off 6 bases at V and 8 bases at J, with 16 bases between the two ends. This CDR3 has 13 amino acids. Germline lookup yields CDR1 LNHDA and CDR2 SQIVND (reference sequence). The CDR3 loop reads CASRITSWGGYTF. The CDR3 DNA follows: TGTGCCAGTAGGATAACTTCTTGGGGCGGCTACACCTTC.

The genes are TRBV29-1 and TRBJ2-5; D possibly corresponds to TRBD1 (5 bases). This CDR3 comprises 11 residues. The ends were cut back, 5 bases at V and 2 bases at J, with 6 bases in the middle. CDR1 is SQVTM and CDR2 is ANQGSEA in the germline V gene. CDR3 protein: CSVRQQETQYF. CDR3 coding DNA: TGCAGCGTTCGACAGCAAGAGACCCAGTACTTC. Supplemented by reference TRBV29-1 and TRBJ2-5, the full variable domain reads SAVISQKPSRDICQRGTSLTIQCQVDSQVTMMFWYRQQPGQSLTLIATANQGSEATYESGFVIDKFPISRPNLTFSTLTVSNMSPEDSSIYLCSVRQQETQYFGPGTRLLVL.

This sequence joins TRBV5-1 and TRBJ2-7, with TRBD1 matching 8 bases. Germline values: CDR1 SGHRS, CDR2 YFSETQ. V was pared by 4 bases and J by 0 bases, with 6 bases of the junction left unmatched. The CDR3 is 15 amino acids. The CDR3 DNA follows: TGCGCCAGCAGCCAGGGACAGGCCACCTCCTACGAGCAGTACTTC. Translated: CASSQGQATSYEQYF.

V gene TRBV7-2 combines with J gene TRBJ2-7, with D tentatively TRBD1 or TRBD2 (5 bases each). The germline CDR1 and CDR2 sequences are SGHTA and FQGNSA. This CDR3 has 16 residues. The germline V and J ends were trimmed by 7 bases and 3 bases, with 22 bases remaining between them. In DNA, the CDR3 is TGTGCCAGCACTCTGGAGGCCGGGGACGGTTTCTACGAGCAGTACTTC. Translating it yields CASTLEAGDGFYEQYF.

The chain has TRBV5-1 and TRBJ2-2; TRBD2 agrees at 13 bases. V was pared by 4 bases and J by 6 bases, with 12 bases of the junction left unmatched. CDR3 length: 18 amino acids. Germline assignment: CDR1 SGHRS and CDR2 YFSETQ. The CDR3 DNA is TGCGCCAGCAGCCGGGGGACTAGCGGGGTGAAGTACCCCGGGGAGCTGTTTTTT. It yields the protein CASSRGTSGVKYPGELFF. Based on the CDR3 plus reference TRBV5-1 and TRBJ2-2, the full variable domain is KAGVTQTPRYLIKTRGQQVTLSCSPISGHRSVSWYQQTPGQGLQFLFEYFSETQRNKGNFPGRFSGRQFSNSRSEMNVSTLELGDSALYLCASSRGTSGVKYPGELFFGEGSRLTVL.

The chain employs TRBV25-1 and TRBJ1-2; possibly TRBD1 for D (6 bases). Germline values: CDR1 MGHDK, CDR2 SYGVNS. This CDR3 region has 14 residues. Trimming left V 5 bases short and J 8 bases short, with 18 bases between. The CDR3 DNA follows: TGTGCCAGCAGTCCCCCCAACAGGGAGGGAGGCTACACCTTC. As protein: CASSPPNREGGYTF.

The chain carries TRBV18 and TRBJ2-6; D call uncertain. V was cut by 4 bases and J by 0 bases, with 7 bases left in between. CDR1 KGHSH and CDR2 LQKENI come from the germline V gene. This CDR3 comprises 15 residues. The CDR3 region has the DNA TGTGCCAGCTCACTACATAGCTCTGGGGCCAACGTCCTGACTTTC. Protein: CASSLHSSGANVLTF.

This clone was seen only once. The chain recombines TRBV30 with TRBJ2-5; 10 positions match TRBD2. After removal of 6 bases from V and 7 bases from J, the junction contained 14 bases not matched to a gene. This CDR3 contains 15 residues. Germline V gene lookup returns CDR1 GTSNPN and CDR2 SVGIG (reference sequence). The CDR3 reads CACTLLAGAAGTQYF. The CDR3 DNA sequence: TGTGCCTGCACACTTCTAGCGGGGGCCGCGGGGACCCAGTACTTC.

V gene TRBV27 combines with J gene TRBJ2-3; no definite D call. The V gene's germline CDR1 is MNHEY and CDR2 SMNVEV (reference sequence). Trimming pared 5 bases from V and 6 bases from J, leaving 18 bases between. CDR3 length: 15 amino acids. CDR3 region: CASSARRPATDTQYF. DNA of the CDR3: TGTGCCAGCAGTGCCCGTCGCCCAGCAACGGATACGCAGTATTTT.

CDR3: CASSGQGENIQYF. DNA for the CDR3: TGTGCCAGCAGCGGGCAGGGGGAAAACATTCAGTACTTC. V gene TRBV11-2 combines with J gene TRBJ2-4; TRBD1 agrees at 7 bases. Germline V gene lookup returns CDR1 SGHAT and CDR2 FQNNGV. J was trimmed by 5 bases and V by 5 bases; bases with no gene match: 3. CDR3 length: 13 residues.

V and J are TRBV30 and TRBJ1-5; D may be TRBD1 (5 bases). This CDR3 is 14 amino acids long. The ends were cut back, 3 bases at V and 4 bases at J, with 13 bases in the middle. The germline V gene has CDR1 GTSNPN and CDR2 SVGIG (reference sequence). The CDR3 DNA sequence: TGTGCCTGGAGCTATTTCAGACAGAATCAGCCCCAGCATTTT. Translation: CAWSYFRQNQPQHF.

In its sample, this clone was seen a few times. J is TRBJ1-5 and V is TRBV21-1. TRBV21-1 is deemed a pseudogene. This CDR3 has 14 amino acids. CDR3 sequence reads: CASSKSGNNQPQHF. The CDR3 bases are TGTGCCAGCAGCAAATCTGGGAACAATCAGCCCCAGCATTTT.

The chain joins TRBV6-1 to TRBJ2-2; D gene unclear. Germline V gene data show CDR1 as MNHNS and CDR2 as SASEGT. CDR3 length: 11 residues. V lost 2 bases to trimming and J lost 6 bases, with 1 base between them. CDR3 sequence (DNA): TGTGCCAGCAGTGAACCCGGGGAGCTGTTTTTT. Translating it yields CASSEPGELFF.

This clone came up a few times. The chain uses TRBV5-5 and TRBJ1-3, with D unresolved. Trimming pared 0 bases from V and 0 bases from J, leaving 16 bases between. This CDR3 is 18 amino acids long. CDR1 SGHKS and CDR2 YYEKEE come from the germline V gene (reference sequence). CDR3 amino acids: CASSLGTTAILSGNTIYF. The CDR3 DNA sequence: TGTGCCAGCAGCTTGGGAACCACAGCGATCCTCTCTGGAAACACCATATATTTT.

In its sample, this clone was seen many times. The chain couples TRBV5-4 to TRBJ2-1, with TRBD1 matching 9 bases. With 4 bases clipped from V and 5 bases from J, the junction kept 10 bases outside the gene matches. The CDR3 is 16 residues long. Looked up from germline, CDR1 is SGHNT and CDR2 is YYREEE (reference sequence). CDR3: CASSRFGTGKNNEQFF. CDR3 bases: TGTGCCAGCAGCCGCTTCGGGACAGGGAAGAACAATGAGCAGTTCTTC.

The gene calls are TRBV5-5 and TRBJ2-7; 12 positions agree with TRBD1. From germline, CDR1 is SGHKS and CDR2 YYEKEE (reference sequence). The V and J ends lost 0 bases and 4 bases, in that order; junction bases with no gene match: 5. This CDR3 has 16 amino acids. As DNA, the CDR3 is TGTGCCAGCAGCTTGGCAGGGACAGGGGGCTGGTACGAGCAGTACTTC. It translates to CASSLAGTGGWYEQYF.